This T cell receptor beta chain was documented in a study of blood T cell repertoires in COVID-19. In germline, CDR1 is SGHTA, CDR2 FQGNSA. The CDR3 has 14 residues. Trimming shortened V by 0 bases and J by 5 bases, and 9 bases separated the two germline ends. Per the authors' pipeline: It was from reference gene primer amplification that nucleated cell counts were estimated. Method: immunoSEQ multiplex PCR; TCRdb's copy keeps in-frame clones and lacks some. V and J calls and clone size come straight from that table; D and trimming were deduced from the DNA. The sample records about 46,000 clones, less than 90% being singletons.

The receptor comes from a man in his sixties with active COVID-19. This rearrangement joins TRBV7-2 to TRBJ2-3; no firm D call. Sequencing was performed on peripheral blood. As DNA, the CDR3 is TGTGCCAGCAGCTTAGCCGGCGGTGGAGATACGCAGTATTTT. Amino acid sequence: CASSLAGGGDTQYF.